This TCR beta chain was captured by sequencing in a study of cytomegalovirus exposure and HLA in healthy donors. About the research overall: One earlier analysis, a look at around 170 million T cells, found some 120 million unique TCR beta sequences. Membership in the Caucasian-associated ancestry cluster was found for around four fifths of 350 to 450 genotyped donors.

60 Vbeta and 13 Jbeta primers were used in PCR. Measured with immunoSEQ multiplex PCR; TCRdb has only the in-frame clones, and not every one. The repertoire table contains tens of thousands of clones. The material sequenced was PBMCs. This receptor was taken from a woman aged 45-60 years in good health and CMV-seropositive.

The CDR3 protein is CASSILSGTSGTDTQYF. CDR3 DNA: TGTGCCAGTAGTATATTATCTGGGACTAGCGGAACAGATACGCAGTATTTT. The chain is built from TRBV19 and TRBJ2-3; the match to TRBD2 covers 11 bases. Germline CDR1 and CDR2: LNHDA and SQIVND (reference sequence). CDR3 length: 17 residues. V shed 2 bases, J shed 3 bases, and the junction held 7 bases outside the gene matches.